This entry lists 22 T cell receptor beta chains sequenced from one sample in a study of cytomegalovirus exposure and HLA in healthy donors. This PCR relied on a set of 60 Vbeta primers and 13 Jbeta primers. Assay used: immunoSEQ multiplex PCR; TCRdb lists only in-frame clones, some missing. The repertoire holds tens of thousands of clones, with around 70% as singletons. Sequencing input: PBMCs. Source of these receptors: a woman aged 45 to 65 in good health and CMV-seropositive.

The V and J genes are TRBV6-5 and TRBJ2-7; maybe TRBD2 (5 bases). Germline CDR1 reads MNHEY; CDR2 reads SVGAGI. This CDR3 has 14 residues. Between the trimmed V and J ends, which lost 6 bases and 3 bases, there was a span of 15 bases. CDR3 loop: CASSLRIGNYEQYF. DNA of the CDR3: TGTGCCAGCAGCCTACGGATCGGGAACTACGAGCAGTACTTC.

The chain couples TRBV7-9 to TRBJ2-1, with TRBD2 matching over 10 bases. This CDR3 region has 16 residues. Germline V gene data show CDR1 as SEHNR and CDR2 as FQNEAQ (reference sequence). The V segment lost 5 bases and the J segment 5 bases; nucleotides outside the gene matches: 9. CDR3 nucleotides: TGTGCCAGCAGCCTACCCCTAGCGGGAGTAAACAATGAGCAGTTCTTC. Its protein product is CASSLPLAGVNNEQFF.

The gene calls are TRBV5-1 and TRBJ2-1, with 9 bases fitting TRBD2. The J segment lost 3 bases and the V segment lost 5 bases, leaving 3 bases of the junction unmatched. Per the germline V gene, CDR1 is SGHRS and CDR2 is YFSETQ. The CDR3 consists of 14 residues. CDR3 nucleotides: TGCGCCAGCAGTGCGGGAGGGGGCTACAATGAGCAGTTCTTC. This codes for CASSAGGGYNEQFF.

The genes are TRBV5-1 and TRBJ1-4; D uncertain. Per germline, CDR1 SGHRS and CDR2 YFSETQ. This CDR3 is built from 16 residues. The germline V and J ends were trimmed by 2 bases and 0 bases, with 11 bases remaining between them. CDR3 coding DNA: TGCGCCAGCAGCTTCATGTACGGTGCAACTAATGAAAAACTGTTTTTT. Translation gives CASSFMYGATNEKLFF.

This clone occurred a few times. The rearrangement links TRBV7-6 to TRBJ2-1; 8 nucleotides align to TRBD1. After removal of 5 bases from V and 4 bases from J, the junction contained 4 bases not matched to a gene. Germline CDR1 and CDR2: SGHVS and FNYEAQ. This CDR3 region has 14 residues. This CDR3 reads CASSPGTGYNEQFF. As DNA, the CDR3 is TGTGCCAGCAGCCCCGGGACAGGTTACAATGAGCAGTTCTTC.

This chain connects TRBV4-1 to TRBJ2-1, with a weak D call TRBD2 (6 bases). V lost 6 bases, J lost 6 bases, and 21 bases lay in between. The CDR3 consists of 16 residues. CDR1 is MGHRA, CDR2 YSYEKL, per germline. CDR3: CASRPWAARDSNEQFF. The CDR3 bases are TGCGCCAGCAGGCCGTGGGCCGCCAGGGACTCCAATGAGCAGTTCTTC.

The chain recombines TRBV10-1 with TRBJ2-5; possibly TRBD2 for D (6 bases). From germline, CDR1 is WNHNN and CDR2 SYGVQD (reference sequence). CDR3 length: 13 amino acids. The germline V and J ends were trimmed by 6 bases and 5 bases, with 13 bases remaining between them. The CDR3 nucleotides are TGCGCCAGCAGCGAAGGGACTCGGGAGACCCAGTACTTC. This translates into CASSEGTRETQYF.

The rearrangement joins TRBV11-1 to TRBJ2-1; the D gene is possibly TRBD2 (6 bases). Trimming stripped 5 bases from V and 6 bases from J, with 11 bases between. The CDR3 contains 13 residues. Germline lookup yields CDR1 SGHAT and CDR2 FQDESV (reference sequence). The CDR3 DNA reads as TGTGCCAGCAGCCTGGGGACTGTCAATGAGCAGTTCTTC. This translates into CASSLGTVNEQFF. The full variable domain, completed using reference TRBV11-1 and TRBJ2-1, is EAEVAQSPRYKITEKSQAVAFWCDPISGHATLYWYRQILGQGPELLVQFQDESVVDDSQLPKDRFSAERLKGVDSTLKIQPAELGDSAMYLCASSLGTVNEQFFGPGTRLTVL.

This clone was seen more than once but under ten times. This sequence joins TRBV7-3 and TRBJ2-1; maybe TRBD2 (6 bases). CDR1 SGHTA and CDR2 FQGTGA come from the germline V gene. This CDR3 has 19 amino acids. The V gene lost 1 base and the J gene lost 0 bases, with 19 bases spanning the gap. CDR3 residues: CASSLNMAGPLSSYNEQFF. In DNA, the CDR3 is TGTGCCAGCAGCTTAAATATGGCGGGACCGCTTAGCTCCTACAATGAGCAGTTCTTC.

The genes are TRBV20-1 and TRBJ1-1, with TRBD1 matching 7 bases. The V gene end was trimmed by 6 bases and the J gene end by 11 bases; junction bases not matched to a gene: 9. CDR1 is DFQATT, CDR2 SNEGSKA, per germline (reference sequence). The CDR3 contains 11 residues. The CDR3: CSAQGQVRAFF. The CDR3 nucleotides read TGCAGTGCCCAAGGACAGGTACGGGCTTTCTTT.

The table lists this clone with a count of one. The V call is TRBV5-1, the J call TRBJ1-4; a weak D match, TRBD1 (5 bases). This CDR3 has 15 residues. Germline values: CDR1 SGHRS, CDR2 YFSETQ. The germline V and J ends were trimmed by 3 bases and 8 bases, with 17 bases remaining between them. Here the CDR3 DNA reads TGCGCCAGCAGCTGGGACTTTAGGGAGAGCGAAAAACTGTTTTTT. Translation gives CASSWDFRESEKLFF. Drawing the rest from reference TRBV5-1 and TRBJ1-4, the complete variable domain is KAGVTQTPRYLIKTRGQQVTLSCSPISGHRSVSWYQQTPGQGLQFLFEYFSETQRNKGNFPGRFSGRQFSNSRSEMNVSTLELGDSALYLCASSWDFRESEKLFFGSGTQLSVL.

The J gene is TRBJ1-2, the V gene TRBV9, with D unresolved. Deletions cut 3 bases from V and 8 bases from J, with 8 bases between. The CDR3 consists of 11 residues. Germline V gene sequence: CDR1 SGDLS, CDR2 YYNGEE. For the CDR3, the DNA is TGTGCCAGCAGCGCCGCCCAGGGCTACACCTTC. This encodes CASSAAQGYTF.

The rearrangement uses TRBV9 and TRBJ1-1; D may be TRBD1 (6 bases). V was cut by 4 bases and J by 6 bases, with 22 bases left in between. Germline V gene sequence: CDR1 SGDLS, CDR2 YYNGEE. The length of the CDR3 is 16 residues. Here the CDR3 DNA reads TGTGCCAGCAGCCCCAGCGGGGGCCCCCCAGACCCTGAAGCTTTCTTT. Translation: CASSPSGGPPDPEAFF.

This chain links TRBV5-6 with TRBJ2-7; 11 nucleotides align to TRBD1. J was trimmed by 4 bases and V by 2 bases; bases with no gene match: 5. Per the germline V gene, CDR1 is SGHDT and CDR2 is YYEEEE. The CDR3 has 15 amino acids. The DNA of the CDR3 is TGTGCCAGCAGCTTTGGGGACAGGGGGGCGTACGAGCAGTACTTC. It encodes CASSFGDRGAYEQYF.

The rearrangement joins TRBV28 to TRBJ2-1; the D is unclear. The germline CDR1 and CDR2 sequences are MDHEN and SYDVKM. V gave up 2 bases and J gave up 6 bases, with 5 bases separating them. This CDR3 region has 12 residues. CDR3 DNA sequence: TGTGCCAGCAGTTTACGTCCCAATGAGCAGTTCTTC. Translated, it gives CASSLRPNEQFF.

The chain combines TRBV28 with TRBJ1-2; D is undetermined. Germline CDR1 and CDR2: MDHEN and SYDVKM. V gave up 5 bases and J gave up 8 bases, with 12 bases separating them. This CDR3 has 12 amino acids. The chain's CDR3 is CASSPPSVGYTF. The CDR3 DNA is TGTGCCAGCAGTCCACCTAGCGTCGGCTACACCTTC.

Only a few counts were recorded for this clone. The CDR3 reads CASSLDREKLFF. Written as DNA, the CDR3 is TGTGCCAGCAGCTTAGACAGGGAAAAACTGTTTTTT. The V call is TRBV7-8, the J call TRBJ1-4; D may be TRBD1 (5 bases). The germline V gene encodes CDR1 SGHVS and CDR2 FQNEAQ. Trimming removed 1 base from V and 8 bases from J, with 5 bases in between. The CDR3 spans 12 residues.

CDR3 in DNA: TGTGCCAGCAGCGACCGGGGCAGCGGGACCGATGAGCAGTTCTTC. This gives the protein CASSDRGSGTDEQFF. The V call is TRBV9, the J call TRBJ2-1, with 7 bases lining up with TRBD2. The CDR3 spans 15 residues. From germline, CDR1 is SGDLS and CDR2 YYNGEE. Germline trimming cut 3 bases from V and 8 bases from J; bases unmatched to any gene: 11.

This clone was picked up a small number of times. The V and J genes are TRBV2 and TRBJ2-3, with TRBD2 identical over 10 bases. Per the germline V gene, CDR1 is SNHLY and CDR2 is FYNNEI. V shed 7 bases, J shed 4 bases, and the junction held 5 bases outside the gene matches. The CDR3 covers 14 residues. The DNA for the CDR3 is TGTGCCAGCAAGATAGCGGGAGGCCCAGATACGCAGTATTTT. Its protein product is CASKIAGGPDTQYF.

Remarks on this clone: The same CDR3 also results from other DNA sequences found in this sample. The chain employs TRBV27 and TRBJ2-7, with 10 bases that match TRBD2. The germline V gene has CDR1 MNHEY and CDR2 SMNVEV (reference sequence). V trimming: 0 bases; J trimming: 2 bases; junction bases outside the gene matches: 1. There are 15 residues in the CDR3. CDR3 nucleotides: TGTGCCAGCAGTTTATCTAGCGGGGGGACCTACGAGCAGTACTTC. This translates into CASSLSSGGTYEQYF.

This clone was seen a few times. J is TRBJ1-2 and V is TRBV11-2; possible D gene TRBD1, 6 bases. The ends were cut back, 4 bases at V and 8 bases at J, with 17 bases in the middle. There are 14 residues in the CDR3. CDR1 SGHAT and CDR2 FQNNGV come from the germline V gene. CDR3 protein: CASSSSLGAEGYTF. For the CDR3, the DNA is TGTGCCAGCAGCTCGTCCTTGGGGGCGGAAGGCTACACCTTC. The whole variable domain, remainder taken from reference TRBV11-2 and TRBJ1-2, is EAGVAQSPRYKIIEKRQSVAFWCNPISGHATLYWYQQILGQGPKLLIQFQNNGVVDDSQLPKDRFSAERLKGVDSTLKIQPAKLEDSAVYLCASSSSLGAEGYTFGSGTRLTVV.

The rearrangement uses TRBV28 and TRBJ1-3; tentatively, D is TRBD1 (5 bases). V lost 5 bases and J 4 bases, leaving 9 bases between the germline ends. Germline CDR1 MDHEN, CDR2 SYDVKM. CDR3 size: 13 residues. The CDR3 sequence: CASSGDSGNTIYF. The CDR3 bases are TGTGCCAGCAGTGGCGACAGCGGAAACACCATATATTTT.